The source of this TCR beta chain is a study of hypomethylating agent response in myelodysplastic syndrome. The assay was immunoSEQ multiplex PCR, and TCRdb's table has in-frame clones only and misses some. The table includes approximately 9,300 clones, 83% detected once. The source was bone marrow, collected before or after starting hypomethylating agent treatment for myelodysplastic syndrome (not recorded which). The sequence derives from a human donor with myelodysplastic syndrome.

CDR3 residues: CASSFRRRAYEQYF. The CDR3 DNA reads as TGTGCCAGCAGCTTCCGTCGGCGGGCCTACGAGCAGTACTTC. The chain carries TRBV5-6 and TRBJ2-7, with D perhaps matching TRBD2 (5 bases). This CDR3 is 14 amino acids long. Per germline, CDR1 SGHDT and CDR2 YYEEEE. V gave up 2 bases and J gave up 2 bases, with 11 bases separating them.